Listed here are 24 T cell receptor beta chains from one sample, sequenced in a study of blood T cell repertoires in COVID-19. Libraries were prepared by immunoSEQ multiplex PCR; TCRdb keeps only in-frame clonotypes and omits some of them. The data contain approximately 85,000 clones, around four fifths of them singletons. Source material: peripheral blood. These receptors were taken from a woman aged 70-85 years with active or convalescent COVID-19.

V usage is TRBV7-2 and J usage is TRBJ2-1, with 13 positions matching TRBD2. V shed 4 bases and J 0 bases; nucleotides not matched to a gene: 6. The CDR3 is 18 residues long. Germline CDR1 and CDR2: SGHTA and FQGNSA. CDR3 nucleotides: TGTGCCAGCAGCTCAAGGACTAGCGGGGGAAGCTCCTACAATGAGCAGTTCTTC. Amino acids: CASSSRTSGGSSYNEQFF. Looking up the rest from reference TRBV7-2 and TRBJ2-1 gives the full variable domain: GAGVSQSPSNKVTEKGKDVELRCDPISGHTALYWYRQSLGQGLEFLIYFQGNSAPDKSGLPSDRFSAERTGGSVSTLTIQRTQQEDSAVYLCASSSRTSGGSSYNEQFFGPGTRLTVL.

The V gene is TRBV3-1 (or the pseudogene TRBV3-2), the J gene TRBJ2-5; tentatively, D is TRBD1 (6 bases). Between the trimmed V and J ends, which lost 5 bases and 9 bases, there was a span of 13 bases. The germline gives CDR1 LGHDT, CDR2 YNNKEL (reference sequence). This CDR3 region has 12 residues. The CDR3 nucleotides are TGTGCCAGCAGCACCTGGACAGCCTCCCAGTACTTC. Its protein is CASSTWTASQYF.

The rearrangement joins TRBV7-2 to TRBJ2-3; the match to TRBD1 covers 8 bases. The CDR3 is 15 amino acids. Per the germline V gene, CDR1 is SGHTA and CDR2 is FQGNSA. V trimming: 5 bases; J trimming: 2 bases; junction bases outside the gene matches: 6. The CDR3 loop reads CASSPRGLPTDTQYF. The CDR3 DNA is TGTGCCAGCAGCCCCAGGGGGCTCCCCACAGATACGCAGTATTTT.

The chain links TRBV2 to TRBJ2-7; D remains ambiguous. The CDR3 is 11 residues long. The germline V and J ends were trimmed by 3 bases and 9 bases, with 9 bases remaining between them. The germline V gene encodes CDR1 SNHLY and CDR2 FYNNEI. CDR3 residues: CASSDEVGQYF. The CDR3 nucleotides read TGTGCCAGCAGTGACGAAGTCGGGCAGTACTTC.

The genes are TRBV4-1 and TRBJ1-3; perhaps TRBD1 as D (5 bases). Germline V gene sequence: CDR1 MGHRA, CDR2 YSYEKL. Trimming stripped 1 base from V and 2 bases from J, with 9 bases between. The CDR3 spans 15 residues. The CDR3 DNA sequence: TGCGCCAGCAGCCAAGTTTGGGGGGCTGGAAACACCATATATTTT. This codes for CASSQVWGAGNTIYF.

The chain joins TRBV4-1 to TRBJ1-1, with 11 bases fitting TRBD1. J gave up 3 bases and V 3 bases, and 6 bases lay outside the gene matches. Germline CDR1 reads MGHRA; CDR2 reads YSYEKL. CDR3 length equals 16 residues. DNA for the CDR3: TGCGCCAGCAGCCAGCGGGACAGGGGGTTTTACACTGAAGCTTTCTTT. It yields the protein CASSQRDRGFYTEAFF.

The gene calls are TRBV11-1 and TRBJ2-7; TRBD1 aligns across 10 bases. Germline CDR1 is SGHAT and CDR2 is FQDESV (reference sequence). After removal of 5 bases from V and 2 bases from J, the junction contained 6 bases not matched to a gene. This CDR3 has 15 residues. CDR3 sequence: CASSATGTGAYEQYF. The CDR3 region has the DNA TGTGCCAGCAGCGCAACCGGGACAGGGGCCTACGAGCAGTACTTC.

Only one count was recorded for this clone. The chain employs TRBV3-1 (or the pseudogene TRBV3-2) and TRBJ2-1, with 9 bases identical to TRBD2. Germline CDR1 and CDR2: LGHDT and YNNKEL (reference sequence). The V segment lost 0 bases and the J segment 8 bases; nucleotides outside the gene matches: 14. CDR3 size: 18 residues. The CDR3 spells CASSQDKGLAGPLDEQFF. CDR3 DNA sequence: TGTGCCAGCAGCCAAGATAAGGGTCTAGCGGGACCATTGGATGAGCAGTTCTTC.

The chain couples TRBV5-5 to TRBJ2-3; D is undetermined. Trimming took off 0 bases at V and 2 bases at J, with 16 bases between the two ends. The CDR3 sequence is 17 residues long. The V gene's germline CDR1 is SGHKS and CDR2 YYEKEE (reference sequence). CDR3 protein: CASSLDLPGFTTDTQYF. DNA of the CDR3: TGTGCCAGCAGCTTGGACCTGCCGGGTTTCACCACAGATACGCAGTATTTT.

The rearrangement uses TRBV5-1 and TRBJ2-6, with D possibly being TRBD1 (6 bases). Germline CDR1 SGHRS, CDR2 YFSETQ. V lost 4 bases and J lost 4, with 15 bases in between. The CDR3 totals 16 residues. DNA for the CDR3: TGCGCCAGCAGCAACCACCCAGGGGCAGGGGCCAACGTCCTGACTTTC. Translation: CASSNHPGAGANVLTF.

There are many counts of this clone. The chain is built from TRBV19 and TRBJ2-2, with 7 nucleotides matching TRBD1. Trimming cost V 6 bases and J 2 bases; bases outside gene matches: 3. Germline lookup yields CDR1 LNHDA and CDR2 SQIVND (reference sequence). The CDR3 extends over 14 amino acids. The CDR3 sequence: CASRTGVNTGELFF. The DNA of the CDR3 is TGTGCCAGTAGAACAGGGGTTAACACCGGGGAGCTGTTTTTT.

The chain couples TRBV24-1 to TRBJ2-3; 9 bases match TRBD2. V shed 9 bases, J shed 5 bases, and the junction held 11 bases outside the gene matches. The CDR3 contains 15 residues. Germline-derived CDR1 and CDR2 are KGHDR and SFDVKD. CDR3 residues: CATGSSGVAGDTQYF. The DNA of the CDR3 is TGTGCCACCGGTTCTAGCGGGGTGGCTGGAGATACGCAGTATTTT.

The chain uses TRBV7-6 and TRBJ2-2; D call uncertain. The germline gives CDR1 SGHVS, CDR2 FNYEAQ. The CDR3 runs 13 residues. V shed 1 base and J shed 5 bases, with 5 bases lying between them. CDR3 in amino acids: CASSLVPTGELFF. CDR3 in DNA: TGTGCCAGCAGCTTAGTCCCGACCGGGGAGCTGTTTTTT.

The rearrangement uses TRBV21-1 and TRBJ2-5; the table's D call, TRBD2, has no DNA check behind it. TRBV21-1 is listed as a pseudogene. The CDR3 spans 15 residues. CDR3 residues: CASSKELAGVETQYF. The DNA for the CDR3 is TGTGCCAGCAGCAAAGAACTAGCGGGGGTAGAGACCCAGTACTTC.

The chain uses TRBV7-2 and TRBJ2-7, with D uncertain. Germline-derived CDR1 and CDR2 are SGHTA and FQGNSA. The CDR3 has 13 amino acids. Trimming pared 3 bases from V and 7 bases from J, leaving 13 bases between. The CDR3 protein is CASSFAARVEQYF. The CDR3 DNA sequence: TGTGCCAGCAGCTTTGCAGCTCGGGTAGAGCAGTACTTC.

The V and J genes are TRBV5-1 and TRBJ2-3, with TRBD2 matching 13 bases. Germline values: CDR1 SGHRS, CDR2 YFSETQ. Germline trimming cut 2 bases from V and 6 bases from J; bases unmatched to any gene: 15. The CDR3 is made up of 19 amino acids. CDR3 residues: CASSLTSGGAFVITDTQYF. The DNA of the CDR3 is TGCGCCAGCAGCTTAACTAGCGGGGGGGCGTTCGTTATCACGGATACGCAGTATTTT.

The chain employs TRBV12-3 or TRBV12-4 and TRBJ1-6, with 8 bases that match TRBD1. This CDR3 region has 13 residues. J lost 8 bases, V lost 6 bases, and 3 bases had no gene match. CDR3 DNA sequence: TGTGCCAGCAGGGGGACAGGTTATTCACCCCTCCACTTT. This sequence encodes CASRGTGYSPLHF.

V and J are TRBV10-3 and TRBJ1-5, with TRBD1 matching 9 bases. Germline loops: CDR1 ENHRY, CDR2 SYGVKD. V was clipped by 2 bases and J by 4 bases; unmatched bases: 3. This CDR3 contains 15 residues. The CDR3 region is CAISEGTGRNQPQHF. The CDR3 DNA reads as TGTGCCATCAGTGAGGGGACAGGGAGAAATCAGCCCCAGCATTTT.

This rearrangement joins TRBV6-5 to TRBJ1-5; 9 bases agree with TRBD1. Trimming at V came to 8 bases and at J to 5 bases, leaving 7 bases not matched to a gene. Germline-derived CDR1 and CDR2 are MNHEY and SVGAGI. This CDR3 contains 14 residues. In DNA, the CDR3 is TGTGCCAGCGCAAGACAGGGGGGTGATCAGCCCCAGCATTTT. Encoded protein: CASARQGGDQPQHF.

The J gene is TRBJ1-5, the V gene TRBV28; D call uncertain. The CDR3 extends over 14 amino acids. CDR1 and CDR2 from the germline V gene are MDHEN and SYDVKM. Trimming shortened V by 3 bases and J by 0 bases, and 6 bases separated the two germline ends. The CDR3 sequence is CASSFRSSNQPQHF. CDR3 bases: TGTGCCAGCAGTTTTCGCAGTAGCAATCAGCCCCAGCATTTT.

The chain employs TRBV7-2 and TRBJ1-4; D gene unclear. The CDR3 sequence is 14 residues long. Deletions cut 3 bases from V and 4 bases from J, with 9 bases between. Germline CDR1 SGHTA, CDR2 FQGNSA. The CDR3, as DNA: TGTGCCAGCAGCTTGGGTCAGGTTAATGAAAAACTGTTTTTT. Amino acids: CASSLGQVNEKLFF.

V is TRBV5-1 and J is TRBJ2-1, with 11 bases identical to TRBD2. This CDR3 spans 16 amino acids. CDR1 SGHRS and CDR2 YFSETQ come from the germline V gene. With 3 bases clipped from V and 10 bases from J, the junction kept 12 bases outside the gene matches. This CDR3 reads CASSSGGLAGGHEQFF. CDR3 nucleotides: TGCGCCAGCAGCTCTGGCGGCCTAGCGGGGGGTCACGAGCAGTTCTTC.

In this sample, this clone turned up once. The chain is built from TRBV3-1 (or the pseudogene TRBV3-2) and TRBJ1-1, with 7 nucleotides matching TRBD1. After removal of 1 base from V and 8 bases from J, the junction contained 1 base not matched to a gene. The CDR3 consists of 12 residues. Looked up from germline, CDR1 is LGHDT and CDR2 is YNNKEL (reference sequence). The CDR3 loop is CASSQGDREAFF. The CDR3 DNA follows: TGTGCCAGCAGCCAAGGGGACAGAGAAGCTTTCTTT.

This chain links TRBV10-3 with TRBJ1-4; the D gene is possibly TRBD1 (5 bases). Germline V gene lookup returns CDR1 ENHRY and CDR2 SYGVKD. The CDR3 totals 13 residues. V lost 6 bases and J 4 bases, leaving 9 bases between the germline ends. CDR3 amino acids: CAIRGDYNEKLFF. The CDR3 bases are TGTGCCATCAGGGGGGACTATAATGAAAAACTGTTTTTT.